The TCR beta chain described here comes from a study of CD8 T cells in Susac syndrome. Overall study results and limits: The relatively small number of individuals in the TCR sequencing and HLA analysis was acknowledged by the study.

Turning to this clonotype: The target antigen is unknown.

The germline V gene has CDR1 SNHLY and CDR2 FYNNEI. J gave up 5 bases and V 6 bases, and 12 bases lay outside the gene matches. This CDR3 region has 16 residues. Roughly 0.45 to 1 ug RNA was reverse transcribed with random hexamers. Across 54 Vbeta and 13 Jbeta, immunoSEQ multiplex PCR amplified TCR beta CDR3. TCRdb itself ran the immunoSEQ multiplex PCR reads through MiXCR, one entry per CDR3 protein. The repertoire includes some 260,000 distinct CDR3 sequences, around 83% of them detected once, and approximately 0.11% sits in the top ten. V is TRBV2 and J is TRBJ2-1; the match to TRBD2 covers 8 bases. The sample consisted of CD8+ T cells from PBMCs. This TCR was sampled from a human donor with multiple sclerosis. The DNA for the CDR3 is TGTGCCAGCAGATCCGGGACTAGGCCTCTCAACAATGAGCAGTTCTTC. Residues: CASRSGTRPLNNEQFF.